This TCR beta chain comes out of a study of shared clonotypes between healthy human individuals. Study-level background: Every donor yielded three CD4 naive, three CD4 memory, two CD8 naive and one CD8 memory plate.

Sequencing was performed with immunoSEQ multiplex PCR; in TCRdb, only in-frame clones are kept and a portion is missing. The data contain millions of clones, about 92% of them singletons. CD45RO-negative, CCR7-positively selected cells formed the naive CD8 fraction, excluding terminally differentiated effector memory CD45RA+ cells. The receptor comes from a man aged 18 to 29 in good health. Some clones in this sample may be carry-over from other donors' samples. Sequenced sample: naive CD8+ T cells from PBMCs.

The CDR3 DNA reads TGTGCCAGCAGCCCCCCTGGGGGAGACCTAAACAATGAGCAGTTCTTC. This translates into CASSPPGGDLNNEQFF. The rearrangement joins TRBV7-8 to TRBJ2-1; either TRBD1 or TRBD2 may supply D (5 bases each). Trimming removed 5 bases at V and 5 bases at J, with 19 bases between. The CDR3 sequence is 16 residues long. The germline V gene encodes CDR1 SGHVS and CDR2 FQNEAQ.